Each of the 30 T cell receptor beta chains below was sequenced from the same sample in a study of shared clonotypes between healthy human individuals. TCRdb's table, derived via immunoSEQ multiplex PCR, lists solely in-frame clones and lacks some. Seen here are 500,000 or so clones, about 96% observed once, and the top ten hold around 0.066%. The specimen was naive CD4+ T cells sorted from blood. Subset reported: CD45RA+ positively selected. These receptors all come from a woman in her twenties or thirties in good health.

CDR3 residues: CASSLVVGGRTGELFF. The CDR3 DNA is TGCGCCAGCAGCTTGGTTGTGGGAGGGCGCACCGGGGAGCTGTTTTTT. The chain recombines TRBV5-1 with TRBJ2-2; TRBD2 matches at 7 bases. Germline values: CDR1 SGHRS, CDR2 YFSETQ. The length of the CDR3 is 16 residues. V was clipped by 0 bases and J by 4 bases; unmatched bases: 6.

The V call is TRBV4-1, the J call TRBJ2-1, with 14 bases matching TRBD2. The CDR3 loop spans 15 amino acids. The junction had 5 bases not matched to a gene; V was cut back by 4 bases and J by 9 bases. CDR1 MGHRA and CDR2 YSYEKL come from the germline V gene. The CDR3 coding sequence is TGCGCCAGCAGCCTGGGACTAGCGGGAGTGGGTGAGCAGTTCTTC. It specifies CASSLGLAGVGEQFF.

This chain connects TRBV2 to TRBJ2-1; 14 nucleotides line up with TRBD2. The CDR3 runs 14 residues. Per germline, CDR1 SNHLY and CDR2 FYNNEI. V lost 4 bases and J lost 7; bases outside the gene matches: 0. Here the CDR3 DNA reads TGTGCCAGCAGTGGGACTAGCGGGAGGAATGAGCAGTTCTTC. It translates to CASSGTSGRNEQFF.

V and J are TRBV19 and TRBJ1-4; D gene unclear. V was cut by 4 bases and J by 0 bases, with 12 bases left in between. Germline CDR1 reads LNHDA; CDR2 reads SQIVND (reference sequence). The CDR3 extends over 16 amino acids. The CDR3 sequence: CASSKTAGPTNEKLFF. CDR3 coding DNA: TGTGCCAGTAGTAAGACGGCAGGCCCAACTAATGAAAAACTGTTTTTT. The full variable domain, rest sourced from reference TRBV19 and TRBJ1-4, is DGGITQSPKYLFRKEGQNVTLSCEQNLNHDAMYWYRQDPGQGLRLIYYSQIVNDFQKGDIAEGYSVSREKKESFPLTVTSAQKNPTAFYLCASSKTAGPTNEKLFFGSGTQLSVL.

The gene calls are TRBV2 and TRBJ2-7; tentatively, D is TRBD2 (6 bases). From germline, CDR1 is SNHLY and CDR2 FYNNEI. CDR3 length: 14 amino acids. Between the trimmed V and J ends, which lost 5 bases and 2 bases, there was a span of 13 bases. Here the CDR3 DNA reads TGTGCCAGCAGTAAGGGACTCGACCCCTACGAGCAGTACTTC. Translating it yields CASSKGLDPYEQYF.

The chain carries TRBV5-1 and TRBJ2-7; 7 bases align to TRBD1. CDR3 length: 18 residues. V gave up 0 bases and J gave up 2 bases; unmatched junction bases: 14. CDR1 and CDR2 from the germline V gene are SGHRS and YFSETQ. CDR3 sequence reads: CASSLALTTGTETYEQYF. CDR3 in DNA: TGCGCCAGCAGCTTGGCCTTAACGACCGGGACAGAGACCTACGAGCAGTACTTC.

Only one count was recorded for this clone. J is TRBJ2-5 and V is TRBV7-8; a possible D gene is TRBD1 (6 bases). Germline V gene lookup returns CDR1 SGHVS and CDR2 FQNEAQ. This CDR3 comprises 15 residues. V shed 2 bases and J shed 2 bases, with 12 bases lying between them. CDR3 region: CASSLTGTSQETQYF. DNA of the CDR3: TGTGCCAGCAGCTTAACCGGGACATCGCAAGAGACCCAGTACTTC.

This clone was observed a single time. The chain couples TRBV28 to TRBJ2-7; TRBD2 agrees at 12 bases. This CDR3 region has 15 residues. The V gene end was trimmed by 5 bases and the J gene end by 7 bases; junction bases not matched to a gene: 9. Looked up from germline, CDR1 is MDHEN and CDR2 is SYDVKM. In nucleotides, the CDR3 is TGTGCCAGCAGTAAGGCTAGCGGGAGGGCCTCGGAGCAGTACTTC. Its protein is CASSKASGRASEQYF.

The chain has TRBV29-1 and TRBJ2-3; no clear D gene. The germline V gene has CDR1 SQVTM and CDR2 ANQGSEA. The CDR3 covers 14 residues. V was clipped by 4 bases and J by 2 bases, with 13 bases between them. The CDR3 sequence: CSVGTAGPTDTQYF. The CDR3 DNA is TGCAGCGTTGGCACAGCCGGCCCCACAGATACGCAGTATTTT.

The chain links TRBV27 to TRBJ2-3; weak D call: TRBD1 (6 bases). V dropped 10 bases and J dropped 0 bases, with 17 bases sitting between them. Germline assignment: CDR1 MNHEY and CDR2 SMNVEV (reference sequence). The CDR3 runs 15 residues. CDR3 in amino acids: CAIHSGHVSTDTQYF. CDR3 sequence (DNA): TGTGCCATCCACTCGGGACACGTAAGCACAGATACGCAGTATTTT.

The chain links TRBV28 to TRBJ1-5, with a tentative D call TRBD1 (6 bases). The V gene lost 4 bases and the J gene lost 0 bases, with 13 bases spanning the gap. The CDR3 is 16 residues long. CDR1 and CDR2 from the germline V gene are MDHEN and SYDVKM. CDR3 coding DNA: TGTGCCAGCAGTTCAGGGGCGGATTATAGCAATCAGCCCCAGCATTTT. Protein product: CASSSGADYSNQPQHF.

This clone was seen a single time. The chain joins TRBV11-2 to TRBJ2-7; tentative D call: TRBD1 (6 bases). The CDR3 sequence is 12 residues long. Germline CDR1 reads SGHAT; CDR2 reads FQNNGV. V was clipped by 5 bases and J by 6 bases, with 11 bases between them. The CDR3 DNA sequence: TGTGCCAGCAGCCCTCAGGGGCTCGAGCAGTACTTC. This codes for CASSPQGLEQYF.

The chain uses TRBV25-1 and TRBJ2-5, with 7 bases that match TRBD1. Looked up from germline, CDR1 is MGHDK and CDR2 is SYGVNS. The CDR3 covers 14 residues. J was trimmed by 5 bases and V by 5 bases; bases with no gene match: 8. The CDR3 here is CASSQTTGLETQYF. The CDR3 nucleotides read TGTGCCAGCAGTCAAACGACAGGGTTGGAGACCCAGTACTTC.

This clone was observed a single time. CDR3 amino acids: CASSRQGATEAFF. CDR3 coding DNA: TGCGCCAGCAGTAGACAGGGGGCCACTGAAGCTTTCTTT. The chain links TRBV5-1 to TRBJ1-1; TRBD1 matches at 10 bases. Germline V gene data show CDR1 as SGHRS and CDR2 as YFSETQ. The CDR3 is made up of 13 amino acids. V lost 5 bases and J lost 4; bases outside the gene matches: 2.

The CDR3 DNA reads as TGTGCCAGCAGGGGACTCCCGAGGAGGCAGATCTCCAATGAGCAGTTCTTC. Residues: CASRGLPRRQISNEQFF. The chain recombines TRBV6-9 with TRBJ2-1; tentatively, D is TRBD2 (6 bases). From germline, CDR1 is MNHGY and CDR2 SVAAGI. Trimming left V 6 bases short and J 6 bases short, with 24 bases between. The CDR3 runs to 17 residues.

The chain employs TRBV9 and TRBJ2-3; D is unclear. V gave up 0 bases and J gave up 2 bases, with 4 bases separating them. This CDR3 has 13 residues. The germline CDR1 and CDR2 sequences are SGDLS and YYNGEE. This CDR3 reads CASSVGYTDTQYF. DNA of the CDR3: TGTGCCAGCAGCGTAGGGTACACAGATACGCAGTATTTT.

This chain uses TRBV30 with TRBJ1-4, with D tentatively TRBD1 (6 bases). The length of the CDR3 is 12 residues. Trimming left V 8 bases short and J 8 bases short, with 15 bases between. Per the germline V gene, CDR1 is GTSNPN and CDR2 is SVGIG (reference sequence). DNA of the CDR3: TGTGCCGCATCAGGGGTGGGGGAAAAACTGTTTTTT. This gives the protein CAASGVGEKLFF.

The rearrangement joins TRBV27 to TRBJ1-4; 10 nucleotides line up with TRBD1. CDR1 and CDR2 (germline): MNHEY, SMNVEV (reference sequence). V was pared by 5 bases and J by 8 bases, with 5 bases of the junction left unmatched. The CDR3 is 14 amino acids. The CDR3: CASSPGQGPEKLFF. The CDR3 DNA reads as TGTGCCAGCAGTCCGGGACAGGGGCCGGAAAAACTGTTTTTT.

This sequence joins TRBV18 and TRBJ2-1; TRBD1 matches at 10 bases. The CDR3 contains 15 residues. CDR1 and CDR2 from the germline V gene are KGHSH and LQKENI. The V gene end was trimmed by 2 bases and the J gene end by 5 bases; junction bases not matched to a gene: 3. The CDR3: CASSPGDRGHNEQFF. DNA of the CDR3: TGTGCCAGCTCACCAGGGGACAGGGGCCACAATGAGCAGTTCTTC. Full variable domain (missing parts from reference TRBV18 and TRBJ2-1): NAGVMQNPRHLVRRRGQEARLRCSPMKGHSHVYWYRQLPEEGLKFMVYLQKENIIDESGMPKERFSAEFPKEGPSILRIQQVVRGDSAAYFCASSPGDRGHNEQFFGPGTRLTVL.

The gene calls are TRBV29-1 and TRBJ2-1; D is perhaps TRBD1 or TRBD2 (6 bases each). CDR1 and CDR2 (germline): SQVTM, ANQGSEA. The ends were cut back, 7 bases at V and 1 base at J, with 29 bases in the middle. The CDR3 length is 19 residues. CDR3 region: CSGRGVPRGKTGSYNEQFF. Here the CDR3 DNA reads TGCAGCGGGAGGGGGGTCCCACGAGGGAAAACGGGTTCCTACAATGAGCAGTTCTTC.

The chain joins TRBV28 to TRBJ2-7, with D hard to call. Germline V gene lookup returns CDR1 MDHEN and CDR2 SYDVKM. The CDR3 covers 12 residues. The V end was cut by 1 base, the J end by 5 bases, with 6 bases between. CDR3 nucleotides: TGTGCCAGCAGTTTATACAGTCACGAGCAGTACTTC. Translated, it gives CASSLYSHEQYF.

The chain is built from TRBV30 and TRBJ1-1; 7 bases match TRBD1. The CDR3 is made up of 11 amino acids. Looked up from germline, CDR1 is GTSNPN and CDR2 is SVGIG (reference sequence). V was clipped by 3 bases and J by 13 bases; unmatched bases: 8. CDR3 in amino acids: CAWSQGGRFFF. CDR3 sequence (DNA): TGTGCCTGGAGCCAGGGGGGAAGGTTTTTCTTT.

The rearrangement joins TRBV27 to TRBJ1-1; 8 nucleotides align to TRBD1. Germline loops: CDR1 MNHEY, CDR2 SMNVEV (reference sequence). The CDR3 is 14 amino acids. The V segment lost 8 bases and the J segment 1 base; nucleotides outside the gene matches: 6. The CDR3 bases are TGTGCCAGCCTTTTTGACAGGGGGAACACTGAAGCTTTCTTT. This gives the protein CASLFDRGNTEAFF.

CDR3 amino acids: CASSQGGGQPQHF. The CDR3 bases are TGTGCCAGTAGCCAGGGGGGGGGTCAGCCCCAGCATTTT. The rearrangement uses TRBV19 and TRBJ1-5; 7 nucleotides agree with TRBD1. The CDR3 runs 13 residues. CDR1 and CDR2 (germline): LNHDA, SQIVND (reference sequence). The junction had 5 bases not matched to a gene; V was cut back by 6 bases and J by 6 bases.

This chain joins TRBV6-1 and TRBJ2-1; tentatively, D is TRBD1 or TRBD2 (5 bases each). V was trimmed by 8 bases and J by 9 bases, leaving 14 bases between them. CDR3 length: 12 amino acids. The germline V gene encodes CDR1 MNHNS and CDR2 SASEGT. Here the CDR3 reads CASLGAGLEQFF. The CDR3 DNA reads TGTGCCAGCCTCGGGGCAGGACTTGAGCAGTTCTTC.

The chain carries TRBV7-3 and TRBJ2-3; the match to TRBD2 covers 8 bases. CDR3 length: 16 amino acids. Per germline, CDR1 SGHTA and CDR2 FQGTGA. Unmatched junction bases numbered 6, after V lost 3 bases and J lost 1 base. The CDR3 DNA is TGTGCCAGCAGCTTCCTCCCACTAGCGGGCACAGATACGCAGTATTTT. Its protein product is CASSFLPLAGTDTQYF.

This rearrangement joins TRBV5-4 to TRBJ1-1; no reliable D call. Looked up from germline, CDR1 is SGHNT and CDR2 is YYREEE (reference sequence). The CDR3 is made up of 14 amino acids. V was cut by 0 bases and J by 4 bases, with 10 bases left in between. CDR3 residues: CASSLARGFTEAFF. The CDR3 DNA is TGTGCCAGCAGCTTGGCCCGAGGGTTCACTGAAGCTTTCTTT.

J is TRBJ2-3 and V is TRBV4-1; a possible D gene is TRBD2 (6 bases). With 6 bases removed from V and 5 bases from J, the gap between germline ends came to 18 bases. The CDR3 runs 15 residues. Germline V CDR1 and CDR2: MGHRA, YSYEKL. The CDR3 loop reads CASSVRDGSKDTQYF. DNA for the CDR3: TGCGCCAGCAGTGTCCGGGACGGGAGTAAAGATACGCAGTATTTT.

Of note for this clone: Additional DNA sequences in this sample encode the identical CDR3. The chain is built from TRBV28 and TRBJ2-7; unclear D gene. The germline V and J ends were trimmed by 2 bases and 3 bases, with 11 bases remaining between them. This CDR3 contains 14 residues. Germline V gene sequence: CDR1 MDHEN, CDR2 SYDVKM. DNA of the CDR3: TGTGCCAGCAGTTTAGGCCTGCTATACTACGAGCAGTACTTC. Translating it yields CASSLGLLYYEQYF.

The chain carries TRBV5-1 and TRBJ2-7; 8 nucleotides align to TRBD1. Germline CDR1 reads SGHRS; CDR2 reads YFSETQ. The CDR3 contains 14 residues. V was clipped by 2 bases and J by 5 bases; unmatched bases: 6. The CDR3 DNA reads TGCGCCAGCAGCTTACAGGGGGGCCACGACGAGCAGTACTTC. Protein sequence: CASSLQGGHDEQYF.